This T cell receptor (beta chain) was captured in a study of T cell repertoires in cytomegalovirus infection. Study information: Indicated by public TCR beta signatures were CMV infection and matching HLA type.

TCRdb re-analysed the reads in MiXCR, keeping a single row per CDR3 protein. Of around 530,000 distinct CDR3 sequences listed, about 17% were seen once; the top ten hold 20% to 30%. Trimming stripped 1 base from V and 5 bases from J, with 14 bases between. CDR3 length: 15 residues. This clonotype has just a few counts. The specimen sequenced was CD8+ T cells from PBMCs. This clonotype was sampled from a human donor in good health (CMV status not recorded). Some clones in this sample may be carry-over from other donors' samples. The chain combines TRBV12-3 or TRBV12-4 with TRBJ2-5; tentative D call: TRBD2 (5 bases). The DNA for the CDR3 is TGTGCCAGCAGTTTAGAGGAGAGGAGGTGGGAGACCCAGTACTTC. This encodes CASSLEERRWETQYF.